This is a list of T cell receptor beta chains from one sample in a study of T cell responses to AZD1222 COVID-19 vaccine. Method: immunoSEQ multiplex PCR; TCRdb's copy keeps in-frame clones and lacks some. The sample shows some 150,000 clones, about 93% of them seen only once. The source material was peripheral blood, sampled on day 0 of MenACWY control vaccination. Every receptor here comes from an adult in good health. Both conserved end residues are part of each CDR3. Fields, in order: clone size, J gene, V gene, D gene, CDR3 DNA, CDR3 protein. D genes are given only for firm matches. Clone size, where shown, is once, few, many, or a class for clones that have expanded.

abundance: -; j_gene: TRBJ1-1; v_gene: TRBV4-1; d_gene: -; CDR3nt: TGCGCCAGCAGCCAACCCACATATAACACTGAAGCTTTCTTT; CDR3aa: CASSQPTYNTEAFF
abundance: -; j_gene: TRBJ1-1; v_gene: TRBV5-6; d_gene: -; CDR3nt: TGTGCCAGCAGCCCGGACGACACTGAAGCTTTCTTT; CDR3aa: CASSPDDTEAFF
abundance: -; j_gene: TRBJ1-5; v_gene: TRBV7-3; d_gene: -; CDR3nt: TGTGCCAGCAGCTGGCGAGACGGTCGGGGGCCCCAGCATTTT; CDR3aa: CASSWRDGRGPQHF
abundance: -; j_gene: TRBJ2-7; v_gene: TRBV6-6; d_gene: -; CDR3nt: TGTGCCACCCGGACGGGCGACTACGAGCAGTACTTC; CDR3aa: CATRTGDYEQYF
abundance: -; j_gene: TRBJ1-4; v_gene: TRBV6-6; d_gene: TRBD1; CDR3nt: TGTGCCAGCAGTCTCTCCGGGACAGGGCTTGAAAAACTGTTTTTT; CDR3aa: CASSLSGTGLEKLFF
abundance: -; j_gene: TRBJ1-1; v_gene: TRBV7-6; d_gene: TRBD1; CDR3nt: TGTGCCAGCAGCTTGACAGGGGGCACTGAAGCTTTCTTT; CDR3aa: CASSLTGGTEAFF
abundance: -; j_gene: TRBJ1-1; v_gene: TRBV15; d_gene: -; CDR3nt: TGTGCCACCAGCAGAGAGGAAAGGGATAGGGGTATGGCTTTCTTT; CDR3aa: CATSREERDRGMAFF
abundance: -; j_gene: TRBJ1-1; v_gene: TRBV4-1; d_gene: -; CDR3nt: TGCGCCAGCAGGGGCGGCGACACTGAAGCTTTCTTT; CDR3aa: CASRGGDTEAFF
abundance: -; j_gene: TRBJ2-7; v_gene: TRBV27; d_gene: -; CDR3nt: TGTGCCAGCATTCAAGGTTCCTCCGGCGTCTACGAGCAGTACTTC; CDR3aa: CASIQGSSGVYEQYF
abundance: few; j_gene: TRBJ2-7; v_gene: TRBV30; d_gene: -; CDR3nt: TGTGCCTGGAGTGGCCGGGACCTCCAAAGCTACGAGCAGTACTTC; CDR3aa: CAWSGRDLQSYEQYF
abundance: -; j_gene: TRBJ2-1; v_gene: TRBV28; d_gene: -; CDR3nt: TGTGCCAGCACGTCTTCCGGTGCGGGGCAGTTCTTC; CDR3aa: CASTSSGAGQFF
abundance: few; j_gene: TRBJ1-5; v_gene: TRBV7-9; d_gene: TRBD1; CDR3nt: TGTGCCAGCAGCCAGACAGGGGGCGACTACAATCAGCCCCAGCATTTT; CDR3aa: CASSQTGGDYNQPQHF
abundance: -; j_gene: TRBJ2-3; v_gene: TRBV6-4; d_gene: TRBD2; CDR3nt: TGTGCCAGCAGTGAAAGGACTAGCGGCACAGATACGCAGTATTTT; CDR3aa: CASSERTSGTDTQYF
abundance: -; j_gene: TRBJ1-5; v_gene: TRBV9; d_gene: -; CDR3nt: TGTGCCAGCGCTAGGGGAACTAGCAATCAGCCCCAGCATTTT; CDR3aa: CASARGTSNQPQHF
abundance: -; j_gene: TRBJ1-1; v_gene: TRBV28; d_gene: -; CDR3nt: TGTGCCAGCAAATTGGCCGAGAACACTGAAGCTTTCTTT; CDR3aa: CASKLAENTEAFF
abundance: -; j_gene: TRBJ1-1; v_gene: TRBV9; d_gene: -; CDR3nt: TGTGCCAGCAGCCCGACTGATGGGTATGGTGAAGCTTTCTTT; CDR3aa: CASSPTDGYGEAFF
abundance: -; j_gene: TRBJ1-2; v_gene: TRBV15; d_gene: -; CDR3nt: TGTGCCACCAGCACCTCCCCAGGGGCGGGGTATGGCTACACCTTC; CDR3aa: CATSTSPGAGYGYTF
abundance: once; j_gene: TRBJ1-2; v_gene: TRBV6-5; d_gene: -; CDR3nt: TGTGCCAGCTCGAGAGGGAAGCATGGCTACACCTTC; CDR3aa: CASSRGKHGYTF
abundance: -; j_gene: TRBJ2-1; v_gene: TRBV2; d_gene: -; CDR3nt: TGTGCCAGCACGATCGGCGGTCGGGGCGAGCAGTTCTTC; CDR3aa: CASTIGGRGEQFF
abundance: -; j_gene: TRBJ1-2; v_gene: TRBV2; d_gene: -; CDR3nt: TGTGCCAGCAGTGAACTTCGGGGGTTTCACTATGGCTACACCTTC; CDR3aa: CASSELRGFHYGYTF
abundance: once; j_gene: TRBJ2-3; v_gene: TRBV4-1; d_gene: TRBD2; CDR3nt: TGCGCCAGCAGCCAAGGGCTAGCGGGAGGGTTAGATACGCAGTATTTT; CDR3aa: CASSQGLAGGLDTQYF
abundance: -; j_gene: TRBJ2-1; v_gene: TRBV9; d_gene: TRBD2; CDR3nt: TGTGCCAGCAGCGTAGCCCAGCGGGGGGACAATGAGCAGTTCTTC; CDR3aa: CASSVAQRGDNEQFF
abundance: -; j_gene: TRBJ2-7; v_gene: TRBV7-9; d_gene: -; CDR3nt: TGTGCCAGCAGCCAAGGGACGAATGAGCAGTACTTC; CDR3aa: CASSQGTNEQYF
abundance: -; j_gene: TRBJ2-3; v_gene: TRBV18; d_gene: TRBD1; CDR3nt: TGTGCCAGCTCACCACCGGGACAGGGGACTGGAAATACGCAGTATTTT; CDR3aa: CASSPPGQGTGNTQYF
abundance: -; j_gene: TRBJ2-7; v_gene: TRBV6-5; d_gene: -; CDR3nt: TGTGCCAGCAGTTACTCGATGGCAGGGACCTACGAGCAGTACTTC; CDR3aa: CASSYSMAGTYEQYF
abundance: -; j_gene: TRBJ2-1; v_gene: TRBV5-1; d_gene: -; CDR3nt: TGCGCCAGCAGCCCGGCGGTTAGTTCCTACAATGAGCAGTTCTTC; CDR3aa: CASSPAVSSYNEQFF
abundance: -; j_gene: TRBJ1-2; v_gene: TRBV30; d_gene: -; CDR3nt: TGTGCCTGGAGTAAGGGAGGCTATGGCTACACCTTC; CDR3aa: CAWSKGGYGYTF
abundance: -; j_gene: TRBJ1-2; v_gene: TRBV7-2; d_gene: TRBD1; CDR3nt: TGTGCCAGCAGCTTAGTGGGACAGGGCCTCTATGGCTACACCTTC; CDR3aa: CASSLVGQGLYGYTF
abundance: -; j_gene: TRBJ1-3; v_gene: TRBV3-1/TRBV3-2; d_gene: TRBD1; CDR3nt: TGTGCCAGCAGCCCTGGGAACAGGGGGATCTCTGGAAACACCATATATTTT; CDR3aa: CASSPGNRGISGNTIYF
abundance: -; j_gene: TRBJ1-4; v_gene: TRBV3-1/TRBV3-2; d_gene: -; CDR3nt: TGTGCCAGCAGCCAAGTTTCGGGGGGGGAAAAACTGTTTTTT; CDR3aa: CASSQVSGGEKLFF
abundance: -; j_gene: TRBJ1-1; v_gene: TRBV11-3; d_gene: -; CDR3nt: TGTGCCAGCAGCTCAACCCCGTTCACTGAAGCTTTCTTT; CDR3aa: CASSSTPFTEAFF
abundance: once; j_gene: TRBJ2-7; v_gene: TRBV6-5; d_gene: -; CDR3nt: TGTGCCAGCACCAGAATCCCCTACGAGCAGTACTTC; CDR3aa: CASTRIPYEQYF